This T cell receptor beta chain comes out of a study of T-cell reconstitution after alpha-beta-depleted transplantation in children. Study-wide points: One year post-transplant, T-cell counts and diversity were largely derived from T cells produced anew. Several hundred expanded graft clones reportedly gave rise to the alpha-beta T cells present about two months after transplant.

The authors prepared the TCRbeta library with unique molecular identifiers. Each CDR3 protein is one row after TCRdb ran MiXCR on the PCR reads. The table has hundreds of thousands of distinct CDR3 sequences, 7.5% to 9% seen once; the top ten hold 9.1%. This clonotype was counted ten times or more. The antigen remains undetermined. CDR1 is SGHRS and CDR2 is YFSETQ in the germline V gene. The CDR3 has 14 amino acids. V trimming: 4 bases; J trimming: 3 bases; junction bases outside the gene matches: 5. The clonotype originates from a female patient between 2 and 15 years old who had a stem cell transplant for Fanconi anemia, so the T cells may come from the graft donor. The chain couples TRBV5-1 to TRBJ2-7; 9 bases map to TRBD1. The material was peripheral blood, obtained 360 days after TCRalphabeta/CD19-depleted stem cell transplant. The CDR3 DNA reads TGCGCCAGCAGCGGTGACAGGGGGGGCTACGAGCAGTACTTC. Protein: CASSGDRGGYEQYF.